This T cell receptor beta chain comes out of a study of shared clonotypes between healthy human individuals. About the study: Donors were two women and a few men aged 18 to 49. Each donor's CD8 memory used one plate, CD8 naive two, each CD4 subset three.

Points on this clone: The antigen remains unidentified.

There are 15 residues in the CDR3. Germline CDR1 reads KGHSH; CDR2 reads LQKENI. Deletions cut 6 bases from V and 3 bases from J, with 18 bases between. Generated by immunoSEQ multiplex PCR, the TCRdb table keeps only in-frame clones and is missing some. The data contain some 980,000 clones, less than 85% of them seen just once; the ten biggest clones take up approximately 1.5%. Broader study findings: Only a few donors were included, so the genetic and exposure-history diversity represented was limited.

J is TRBJ2-7 and V is TRBV18, with D tentatively TRBD1 or TRBD2 (5 bases each). The receptor was isolated from a man younger than 30 in good health. The sample comprised memory CD4+ T cells sorted from blood. The subset here: CD45RA-negative fraction. For the CDR3, the DNA is TGTGCCAGCTCCATTTCGCAGGGACCAGTCTACGAGCAGTACTTC. This translates into CASSISQGPVYEQYF. Full variable domain (remainder filled in from reference TRBV18 and TRBJ2-7): NAGVMQNPRHLVRRRGQEARLRCSPMKGHSHVYWYRQLPEEGLKFMVYLQKENIIDESGMPKERFSAEFPKEGPSILRIQQVVRGDSAAYFCASSISQGPVYEQYFGPGTRLTVT.